This T cell receptor (beta chain) was captured in a study of T cells in Graves' hyperthyroidism and ophthalmopathy. This clonotype is a singleton in its sample. The CDR3 regions of TCR beta were amplified from RNA transcripts. First-round RT-PCR targeting the TCR CDR3 was performed with the HTBI primer set. MiXCR, applied by TCRdb to the multiplex PCR reads, yields one record per CDR3 protein. Of roughly 510,000 distinct CDR3 sequences listed, around 50% were seen once; the top ten hold 44%. The receptor's source is an adult woman with Graves' disease, either hyperthyroidism or ophthalmopathy (not recorded which). Sequenced: peripheral blood or thyroid tissue (not recorded which).

The CDR3 loop reads CSARVGGGEAFF. As DNA, the CDR3 is TGCAGTGCTAGAGTGGGGGGCGGGGAAGCTTTCTTT. The chain couples TRBV20-1 to TRBJ1-1, with D perhaps TRBD1 (6 bases). The CDR3 has 12 amino acids. V was cut by 1 base and J by 8 bases, with 11 bases left in between. The germline V gene has CDR1 DFQATT and CDR2 SNEGSKA (reference sequence).